These 18 T cell receptor beta chains were all obtained from the same sample, sequenced in a study of CD8 T cells in ankylosing spondylitis. TCRdb recomputed calls from the 5' RACE reads with MiXCR, one row per CDR3 protein. Of 250,000 or so distinct CDR3 sequences listed, about 10% are singletons. Sequencing input: blood, either unsorted or a sorted T cell fraction (not recorded which). The receptors come from a male donor with ankylosing spondylitis or in good health (not recorded which).

This chain joins TRBV7-2 and TRBJ2-2; no firm D call. Germline-derived CDR1 and CDR2 are SGHTA and FQGNSA. Trimming removed 3 bases from V and 2 bases from J, with 10 bases in between. The CDR3 totals 15 residues. The CDR3 DNA follows: TGTGCCAGCAGCTTCGACGGACGCAACACCGGGGAGCTGTTTTTT. This gives the protein CASSFDGRNTGELFF.

This clonotype was seen ten or more times. The V gene is TRBV27, the J gene TRBJ2-7; D unclear. The germline CDR1 and CDR2 sequences are MNHEY and SMNVEV (reference sequence). V was shortened by 0 bases and J by 4 bases, with 13 bases between the two germline ends. The CDR3 has 15 amino acids. Here the CDR3 DNA reads TGTGCCAGCAGTTTATCGGTAGAAAGGCGGTACGAGCAGTACTTC. Translating it yields CASSLSVERRYEQYF.

This clonotype was counted between two and nine times. The CDR3 DNA follows: TGTGCCAGCGTATCTTCGGGGGATACGCAGTATTTT. This sequence encodes CASVSSGDTQYF. The chain employs TRBV28 and TRBJ2-3, with D possibly being TRBD2 (5 bases). Germline assignment: CDR1 MDHEN and CDR2 SYDVKM. The CDR3 spans 12 residues. Trimming shortened V by 8 bases and J by 6 bases, and 12 bases separated the two germline ends.

The V gene is TRBV5-1, the J gene TRBJ2-7; 11 bases fit TRBD2. Losses at the gene ends were 4 bases for V and 4 bases for J; bases not matched to a gene: 10. The CDR3 totals 16 residues. The V gene's germline CDR1 is SGHRS and CDR2 YFSETQ. CDR3 protein: CASSRSDGTSGYEQYF. The CDR3 nucleotides read TGCGCCAGCAGCCGTTCCGACGGGACTAGCGGATACGAGCAGTACTTC.

The sample holds many counts of this clonotype. V and J are TRBV5-1 and TRBJ2-5; 7 bases agree with TRBD2. J gave up 1 base and V 0 bases, and 6 bases lay outside the gene matches. In germline, CDR1 is SGHRS, CDR2 YFSETQ. The CDR3 has 16 amino acids. This CDR3 is CASSLEPTSAQETQYF. The CDR3 nucleotides are TGCGCCAGCAGCTTGGAACCAACTAGCGCCCAAGAGACCCAGTACTTC.

This clonotype showed up many times. The CDR3 DNA follows: TGCAGTGCTAGGAGCCCGGGGACAGATACGCAGTATTTT. Encoded protein: CSARSPGTDTQYF. This chain links TRBV20-1 with TRBJ2-3; weak D call: TRBD2 (5 bases). This CDR3 has 13 residues. Per the germline V gene, CDR1 is DFQATT and CDR2 is SNEGSKA (reference sequence). V lost 3 bases, J lost 3 bases, and 10 bases lay in between.

This clonotype was seen repeatedly, ten times or more. The gene calls are TRBV12-3 or TRBV12-4 and TRBJ2-7; no clear D. This CDR3 spans 12 amino acids. Between the trimmed V and J ends, which lost 5 bases and 7 bases, there was a span of 12 bases. DNA of the CDR3: TGTGCCAGCAGTCGACAACCTTTAGAGCAGTACTTC. Amino acids: CASSRQPLEQYF.

This clonotype was counted a few times. Here the CDR3 DNA reads TGTGCCAGCAGCCCAGGACTAGCGGGGATGAATGAGCAGTTCTTC. Protein: CASSPGLAGMNEQFF. The chain recombines TRBV7-9 with TRBJ2-1; 12 positions agree with TRBD2. Germline V gene lookup returns CDR1 SEHNR and CDR2 FQNEAQ (reference sequence). The CDR3 covers 15 residues. V lost 5 bases to trimming and J lost 7 bases; unmatched junction nucleotides: 6.

The chain joins TRBV4-1 to TRBJ1-1; TRBD1 matches at 7 bases. The CDR3 covers 14 residues. Trimming cost V 2 bases and J 4 bases; bases outside gene matches: 4. CDR1 MGHRA and CDR2 YSYEKL come from the germline V gene. CDR3 in DNA: TGCGCCAGCAGCCAAAGGGGGCCCGGCACTGAAGCTTTCTTT. Translation gives CASSQRGPGTEAFF.

This clonotype showed up many times. V and J are TRBV12-3 or TRBV12-4 and TRBJ1-4; D not resolved. V shed 5 bases and J shed 10 bases, with 17 bases lying between them. The CDR3 spans 14 residues. Here the CDR3 reads CASSGVGSPGKLFF. As DNA, the CDR3 is TGTGCCAGCAGTGGGGTAGGGTCGCCGGGAAAACTGTTTTTT.

This clonotype was found many times. This chain uses TRBV5-1 with TRBJ2-7; 8 bases fit TRBD1. V trimming: 4 bases; J trimming: 7 bases; junction bases outside the gene matches: 13. Germline V gene sequence: CDR1 SGHRS, CDR2 YFSETQ. This CDR3 contains 15 residues. Here the CDR3 reads CASSPRTGGRPEQYF. CDR3 coding DNA: TGCGCCAGCAGCCCCCGAACAGGGGGGAGACCGGAGCAGTACTTC.

This chain connects TRBV18 to TRBJ1-2; 7 nucleotides match TRBD1. The V gene end was trimmed by 3 bases and the J gene end by 4 bases; junction bases not matched to a gene: 8. CDR3 length: 15 residues. From germline, CDR1 is KGHSH and CDR2 LQKENI. The CDR3 coding sequence is TGTGCCAGCTCACCCTCACAGGGGAGGGTCTATGGCTACACCTTC. Its protein product is CASSPSQGRVYGYTF.

Many counts were recorded for this clonotype. The chain carries TRBV27 and TRBJ1-1; D might be TRBD1 (5 bases). Trimming stripped 7 bases from V and 4 bases from J, with 13 bases between. The CDR3 sequence is 13 residues long. From germline, CDR1 is MNHEY and CDR2 SMNVEV (reference sequence). CDR3 in DNA: TGTGCCAGCACCGCTCGGAGGGGCACTGAAGCTTTCTTT. Protein product: CASTARRGTEAFF.

This clonotype has at least ten counts. The genes are TRBV14 and TRBJ2-1; D possibly corresponds to TRBD1 (5 bases). Germline V gene data show CDR1 as SGHDN and CDR2 as FVKESK. V gave up 2 bases and J gave up 4 bases, with 12 bases separating them. The length of the CDR3 is 15 residues. Here the CDR3 reads CASSQQLGVYNEQFF. The CDR3 DNA reads TGTGCCAGCAGCCAACAATTAGGGGTATACAATGAGCAGTTCTTC.

Many counts were recorded for this clonotype. The V call is TRBV29-1, the J call TRBJ2-1; 7 bases agree with TRBD2. The CDR3 is made up of 14 amino acids. J was trimmed by 3 bases and V by 4 bases; bases with no gene match: 6. Germline CDR1 is SQVTM and CDR2 is ANQGSEA. The CDR3 region is CSVAGRGFYNEQFF. As DNA, the CDR3 is TGCAGCGTTGCAGGGAGGGGTTTCTACAATGAGCAGTTCTTC.

The J gene is TRBJ2-5, the V gene TRBV10-3, with 12 bases aligning to TRBD2. V trimming: 4 bases; J trimming: 3 bases; junction bases outside the gene matches: 0. Germline V lookup: CDR1 ENHRY, CDR2 SYGVKD. This CDR3 spans 14 amino acids. CDR3 nucleotides: TGTGCCATCAGTGGGACTAGCGGGAAAGAGACCCAGTACTTC. It encodes CAISGTSGKETQYF.

At least ten counts were recorded for this clonotype. The rearrangement links TRBV20-1 to TRBJ2-7, with D maybe TRBD2 (6 bases). The V end was cut by 7 bases, the J end by 2 bases, with 12 bases between. The CDR3 runs 12 residues. CDR1 and CDR2 (germline): DFQATT, SNEGSKA (reference sequence). Here the CDR3 reads CSGGRKTYEQYF. DNA of the CDR3: TGCAGTGGGGGGAGGAAAACCTACGAGCAGTACTTC.

As to this clonotype: An end of the junction differs from the germline gene, which may be a read error. The chain recombines TRBV5-5 with TRBJ1-1; no clear D gene. The V gene's germline CDR1 is SGHKS and CDR2 YYEKEE (reference sequence). The CDR3 is made up of 14 amino acids. In DNA form, the CDR3 reads TGTGCCAGCAGCTTTAGGCGGCATAACACTGAAGCCTTCTTT. Its translation is CASSFRRHNTEAFF. Using reference TRBV5-5 and TRBJ1-1 for the parts outside the CDR3, the full variable domain is DAGVTQSPTHLIKTRGQQVTLRCSPISGHKSVSWYQQVLGQGPQFIFQYYEKEERGRGNFPDRFSARQFPNYSSELNVNALLLGDSALYLCASSFRRHNTEAFFGQGTRLTVV.